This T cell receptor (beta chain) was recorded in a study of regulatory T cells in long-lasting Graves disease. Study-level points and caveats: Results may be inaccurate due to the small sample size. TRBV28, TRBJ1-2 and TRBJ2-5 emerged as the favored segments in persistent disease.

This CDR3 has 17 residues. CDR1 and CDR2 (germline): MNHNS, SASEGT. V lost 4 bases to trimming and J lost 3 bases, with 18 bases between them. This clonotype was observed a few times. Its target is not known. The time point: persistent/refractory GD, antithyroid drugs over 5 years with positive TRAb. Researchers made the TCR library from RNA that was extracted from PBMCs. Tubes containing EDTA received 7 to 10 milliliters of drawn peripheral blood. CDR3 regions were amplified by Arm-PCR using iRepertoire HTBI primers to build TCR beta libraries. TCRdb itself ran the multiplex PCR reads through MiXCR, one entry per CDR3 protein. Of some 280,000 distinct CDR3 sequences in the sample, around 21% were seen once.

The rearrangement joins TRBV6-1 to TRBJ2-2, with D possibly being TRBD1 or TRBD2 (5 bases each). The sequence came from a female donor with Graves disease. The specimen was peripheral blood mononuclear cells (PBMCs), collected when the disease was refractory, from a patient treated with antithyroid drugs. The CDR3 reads CASSGQPVGRDTGELFF. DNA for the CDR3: TGTGCCAGCAGTGGCCAGCCGGTGGGGCGGGACACCGGGGAGCTGTTTTTT.